This T cell receptor beta chain appears in the sequencing data of a study of cytomegalovirus exposure and HLA in healthy donors. Notes on the study in general: Analysis was carried out at a later point, and it linked a missense DCLRE1C variant to TCR beta V- and J-gene trimming.

As to this clone: What it binds is not known.

CDR3 length equals 16 residues. Trimming shortened V by 5 bases and J by 7 bases, and 20 bases separated the two germline ends. CDR1 SGHVS and CDR2 FQNEAQ come from the germline V gene. Both 60 Vbeta primers and 13 Jbeta primers went into the PCR. The repertoire was sequenced with immunoSEQ multiplex PCR; TCRdb's copy has only in-frame clones and lacks some. The sample contains approximately 210,000 clones, about nine tenths of which appear only once. The sequence was collected from a man under 40 in good health and CMV-seronegative. Sequenced material: PBMCs. The chain carries TRBV7-8 and TRBJ1-4; D perhaps matches TRBD1 (6 bases). The CDR3 sequence is CASSDLQGGLAEKLFF. The CDR3 DNA reads TGTGCCAGCAGCGACCTACAGGGCGGGCTCGCTGAAAAACTGTTTTTT.